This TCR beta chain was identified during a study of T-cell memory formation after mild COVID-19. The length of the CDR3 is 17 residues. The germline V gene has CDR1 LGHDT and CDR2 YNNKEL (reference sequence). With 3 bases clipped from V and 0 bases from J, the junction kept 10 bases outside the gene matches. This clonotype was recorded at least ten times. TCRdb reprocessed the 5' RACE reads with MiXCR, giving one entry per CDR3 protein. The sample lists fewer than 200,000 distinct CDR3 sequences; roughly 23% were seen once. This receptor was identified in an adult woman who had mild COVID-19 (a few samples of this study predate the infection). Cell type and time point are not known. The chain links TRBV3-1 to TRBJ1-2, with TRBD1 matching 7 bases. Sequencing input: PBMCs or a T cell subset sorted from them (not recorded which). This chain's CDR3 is CASSQGQGVSANYGYTF. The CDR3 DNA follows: TGTGCCAGCAGCCAGGGGCAGGGGGTTTCAGCTAACTATGGCTACACCTTC.